This T cell receptor (beta chain) is from a study of Graves' ophthalmopathy and Graves' hyperthyroidism. Trimming left V 5 bases short and J 0 bases short, with 10 bases between. This CDR3 spans 13 amino acids. Germline CDR1 and CDR2: GTSNPN and SVGIG (reference sequence). RNA transcripts served as template for amplifying TCR beta CDR3 sequences. The workflow started with a first-round RT-PCR run with HTBI primers and then moved on to a second-round multiplex PCR. MiXCR, applied by TCRdb to the multiplex PCR reads, yields one record per CDR3 protein. This table has about 620,000 distinct CDR3 sequences, about 24% appearing once. This clonotype was seen at least ten times. Included hyperthyroidism patients were aged 18 to 65 and newly diagnosed (under 2 months' duration). Other autoimmune diseases, uncontrolled infections, pregnancy or lactation ruled patients out of participation. Diagnoses were established from clinical symptoms, serum thyroxine, TRAb, thyroid ultrasound and orbital computed tomography.

The TCR comes from a woman aged 18-29 years with stable Graves' hyperthyroidism. Some clones in this sample may be carry-over from other donors' samples. The material sequenced was peripheral blood. The V and J genes are TRBV30 and TRBJ1-1; the D is unclear. The CDR3 loop reads CAWLPFMNTEAFF. Written as DNA, the CDR3 is TGTGCCTGGCTTCCCTTTATGAACACTGAAGCTTTCTTT.